These T cell receptor beta chains were read from a single sample in a study of blood T cell repertoires in COVID-19. The protocol was immunoSEQ multiplex PCR, while the TCRdb copy is restricted to in-frame clones and leaves out a portion. The repertoire holds around 100,000 clones, with 75% to 90% as singletons. Sequences were obtained from peripheral blood. These receptors originate from a human donor in a cohort sampled during active COVID-19. Both conserved end residues are part of each CDR3. D genes are given only for firm matches. Clone size is shown for a subset of rows, as once, few, many or a class of expanded clone.

>TRBV11-2|.|.|TRBJ1-3
CASSLYGGPGNTIYF
TGTGCCAGCAGCTTATACGGTGGTCCTGGAAACACCATATATTTT
>TRBV29-1|.|.|TRBJ1-1
CSVGDIAEAFF
TGCAGCGTTGGAGACATTGCTGAAGCTTTCTTT
>TRBV4-1|few|.|TRBJ2-1
CASSPSNSGYNEQFF
TGCGCCAGCAGCCCTTCAAATAGCGGATACAATGAGCAGTTCTTC
>TRBV6-5|few|TRBD1|TRBJ2-7
CATNNRGMGEQYF
TGTGCCACCAATAACAGGGGAATGGGCGAGCAGTACTTC
>TRBV11-3|.|.|TRBJ1-6
CASSQYLGSPLHF
TGTGCCAGCAGCCAATACCTAGGTTCACCCCTCCACTTT
>TRBV12-3/TRBV12-4|.|.|TRBJ1-5
CASSFGGQPQHF
TGTGCCAGCAGTTTCGGGGGACAGCCCCAGCATTTT
>TRBV5-4|.|.|TRBJ2-1
CASSQSNEQFF
TGTGCCAGCAGCCAGTCCAATGAGCAGTTCTTC
>TRBV4-1|.|TRBD2|TRBJ2-1
CASSQDRGGAPKYNEQFF
TGCGCCAGCAGCCAAGACCGCGGGGGGGCCCCTAAATACAATGAGCAGTTCTTC
>TRBV5-1|.|TRBD1|TRBJ1-2
CASSFDRGRYGYTF
TGCGCCAGCAGCTTTGACAGGGGCCGATATGGCTACACCTTC
>TRBV19|.|.|TRBJ2-1
CASSPSGRSYNEQFF
TGTGCCAGTAGCCCCTCGGGTCGTTCCTACAATGAGCAGTTCTTC
>TRBV28|.|.|TRBJ2-4
CASSLTGGPNIQYF
TGTGCCAGCAGTTTAACCGGGGGGCCAAACATTCAGTACTTC
>TRBV27|.|.|TRBJ1-6
CASSPPGGLYNSPLHF
TGTGCCAGCAGTCCACCAGGTGGTCTCTATAATTCACCCCTCCACTTT
>TRBV4-2|few|.|TRBJ2-7
CASSQGGSVYEQYF
TGTGCCAGCAGCCAAGGAGGGTCCGTATACGAGCAGTACTTC
>TRBV10-3|.|TRBD2|TRBJ2-3
CAIKPTSVVTDTQYF
TGTGCCATCAAACCGACTAGCGTTGTCACAGATACGCAGTATTTT
>TRBV7-9|.|TRBD2|TRBJ2-1
CASSLGNGGAPRSEQFF
TGTGCCAGCAGCTTGGGGAACGGGGGGGCCCCTCGGAGTGAGCAGTTCTTC
>TRBV6-2/TRBV6-3|once|.|TRBJ1-1
CASSYSIVLGTNTEAFF
TGTGCCAGCAGTTACTCGATAGTCTTGGGCACGAACACTGAAGCTTTCTTT
>TRBV5-6|.|.|TRBJ2-7
CASSLGHRGREQYF
TGTGCCAGCAGCCTGGGACACCGTGGTCGGGAGCAGTACTTC
>TRBV19|.|TRBD1|TRBJ2-3
CASTETGDYTDTQYF
TGTGCCAGTACCGAGACAGGGGATTACACAGATACGCAGTATTTT
>TRBV6-2/TRBV6-3|.|TRBD1|TRBJ1-4
CASSYDQTGGRMDEKLFF
TGTGCCAGCAGTTACGACCAGACAGGGGGCAGGATGGATGAAAAACTGTTTTTT
>TRBV2|.|TRBD2|TRBJ2-1
CASSGGTGKDNEQFF
TGTGCCAGTTCGGGGGGAACGGGGAAGGACAATGAGCAGTTCTTC
>TRBV20-1|.|.|TRBJ2-7
CSASADSPYEQYF
TGCAGTGCTAGTGCCGACAGTCCCTACGAGCAGTACTTC
>TRBV6-5|.|.|TRBJ2-3
CASSSLRERQYF
TGTGCCAGCAGTTCTCTCCGAGAAAGGCAGTATTTT
>TRBV7-2|few|.|TRBJ1-2
CASSLVARQGQSYGYTF
TGTGCCAGCAGCTTAGTCGCGCGCCAGGGGCAGAGCTATGGCTACACCTTC
>TRBV30|.|.|TRBJ2-1
CAWSVRAGAYNEQFF
TGTGCCTGGAGTGTAAGGGCGGGGGCTTACAATGAGCAGTTCTTC
>TRBV10-3|few|TRBD2|TRBJ2-1
CAISASGYNEQFF
TGTGCCATCAGCGCTAGCGGATACAATGAGCAGTTCTTC
>TRBV29-1|once|.|TRBJ2-1
CSVEGGLGDEQFF
TGCAGCGTTGAAGGCGGGTTGGGTGATGAGCAGTTCTTC
>TRBV6-5|few|TRBD1|TRBJ2-1
CASSSLQGGRREQFF
TGTGCCAGCAGTAGCCTTCAAGGGGGCCGACGTGAGCAGTTCTTC
>TRBV2|.|.|TRBJ2-3
CASSEFPLFGTDTQYF
TGTGCCAGCAGTGAATTTCCACTTTTCGGCACAGATACGCAGTATTTT
>TRBV5-1|.|.|TRBJ2-4
CASSAEDRGWDIQYF
TGCGCCAGCAGCGCAGAGGACAGAGGGTGGGACATTCAGTACTTC
>TRBV6-4|.|TRBD1|TRBJ2-6
CASSEQGADANVLTF
TGTGCCAGCAGCGAACAGGGGGCTGACGCCAACGTCCTGACTTTC
>TRBV18|.|.|TRBJ1-5
CASSPGLHNQPQHF
TGTGCCAGCTCCCCAGGGCTTCACAATCAGCCCCAGCATTTT
>TRBV6-5|.|.|TRBJ1-6
CASPTPEGGSLHF
TGTGCCAGCCCCACTCCGGAGGGCGGTTCCCTCCACTTT
>TRBV28|once|TRBD1|TRBJ1-2
CASSLYPGTDYGYTF
TGTGCCAGCAGTTTATACCCCGGGACAGACTATGGCTACACCTTC
>TRBV2|.|.|TRBJ1-1
CASSEGRVNTEAFF
TGTGCCAGCAGTGAGGGCAGAGTGAACACTGAAGCTTTCTTT
>TRBV4-3|.|TRBD2|TRBJ2-1
CASSQRGGRRNEQFF
TGCGCCAGCAGCCAGCGCGGCGGGAGAAGGAATGAGCAGTTCTTC
>TRBV6-2/TRBV6-3|.|TRBD2|TRBJ2-4
CASSYWGSGGLLLAKNIQYF
TGTGCCAGCAGTTACTGGGGTAGCGGGGGGCTGCTGCTAGCCAAAAACATTCAGTACTTC
>TRBV19|.|TRBD2|TRBJ2-3
CASSMLAGRSTDTQYF
TGTGCCAGTAGTATGCTAGCGGGGCGAAGCACAGATACGCAGTATTTT
>TRBV5-4|.|.|TRBJ1-2
CASSLEFAANYGYTF
TGTGCCAGCAGCTTGGAGTTTGCGGCTAACTATGGCTACACCTTC
>TRBV9|.|.|TRBJ1-2
CASSVGGWHNYGYTF
TGTGCCAGCAGCGTAGGTGGCTGGCATAACTATGGCTACACCTTC
>TRBV6-5|few|.|TRBJ2-7
CASRQGGRYEQYF
TGTGCCAGCCGCCAGGGTGGGAGGTACGAGCAGTACTTC
>TRBV6-5|.|TRBD2|TRBJ2-3
CASTFSGNTDTQYF
TGTGCCAGCACATTTAGCGGGAACACAGATACGCAGTATTTT
>TRBV30|.|TRBD1|TRBJ1-1
CAWTRGQGEAFF
TGTGCCTGGACCAGGGGGCAAGGTGAAGCTTTCTTT
>TRBV12-3/TRBV12-4|.|.|TRBJ2-3
CASSFRVETQYF
TGTGCCAGCAGTTTCCGCGTGGAGACGCAGTATTTT
>TRBV5-4|once|.|TRBJ2-7
CASSLDQASAFYEQYF
TGTGCCAGCAGCTTGGACCAGGCCTCGGCCTTCTACGAGCAGTACTTC
>TRBV6-2/TRBV6-3|.|TRBD2|TRBJ2-1
CASSFAGGSNEQFF
TGTGCCAGCAGTTTTGCGGGGGGTAGCAATGAGCAGTTCTTC
>TRBV11-1|.|.|TRBJ2-5
CASSLGAQETQYF
TGTGCCAGCAGCTTAGGAGCGCAAGAGACCCAGTACTTC